This TCR beta chain was obtained from a study of tumour-infiltrating T cells in Burkitt lymphoma (TCRdb year 2020). In the study overall: TCR repertoire data were compared against clinical outcome, and productive clonality predicted overall survival and progression-free survival independently of established prognostic factors such as age at diagnosis.

From the germline V gene, CDR1 is SGHDT and CDR2 is YYEEEE. At the junction V is shortened by 5 bases and J by 11 bases, with 23 bases in between. The CDR3 numbers 14 residues from cysteine through phenylalanine. The CDR3 DNA has 42 bases and is translated from base 1. About this clone itself: Which antigen it targets is not known. Base qualities are not at hand, and no much larger clone is one base apart.

The library was prepared using the immunoSEQ multiplex PCR assay. TCRdb took this table from immuneACCESS and kept in-frame rearrangements with V and J called. Such tables lack part of the clones; where checked against another copy, unresolved V genes explain under half of the gap, and the rest is unexplained. The sample includes 13,000 to 15,000 clones, with 85% to 90% observed a single time. The ten largest clones capture roughly 1.4% of the sample. What was sequenced was tumor tissue. Recombination connected TRBV5-6 to TRBJ2-7; the D segment could be TRBD2, given 5 matching bases. The TCR originated in a human donor with diffuse large B-cell lymphoma. The CDR3 loop reads CASRKGSGYTSEYF. The DNA sequence reads TGTGCCAGCAGGAAAGGGTCTGGTTATACTAGTGAGTACTTC.